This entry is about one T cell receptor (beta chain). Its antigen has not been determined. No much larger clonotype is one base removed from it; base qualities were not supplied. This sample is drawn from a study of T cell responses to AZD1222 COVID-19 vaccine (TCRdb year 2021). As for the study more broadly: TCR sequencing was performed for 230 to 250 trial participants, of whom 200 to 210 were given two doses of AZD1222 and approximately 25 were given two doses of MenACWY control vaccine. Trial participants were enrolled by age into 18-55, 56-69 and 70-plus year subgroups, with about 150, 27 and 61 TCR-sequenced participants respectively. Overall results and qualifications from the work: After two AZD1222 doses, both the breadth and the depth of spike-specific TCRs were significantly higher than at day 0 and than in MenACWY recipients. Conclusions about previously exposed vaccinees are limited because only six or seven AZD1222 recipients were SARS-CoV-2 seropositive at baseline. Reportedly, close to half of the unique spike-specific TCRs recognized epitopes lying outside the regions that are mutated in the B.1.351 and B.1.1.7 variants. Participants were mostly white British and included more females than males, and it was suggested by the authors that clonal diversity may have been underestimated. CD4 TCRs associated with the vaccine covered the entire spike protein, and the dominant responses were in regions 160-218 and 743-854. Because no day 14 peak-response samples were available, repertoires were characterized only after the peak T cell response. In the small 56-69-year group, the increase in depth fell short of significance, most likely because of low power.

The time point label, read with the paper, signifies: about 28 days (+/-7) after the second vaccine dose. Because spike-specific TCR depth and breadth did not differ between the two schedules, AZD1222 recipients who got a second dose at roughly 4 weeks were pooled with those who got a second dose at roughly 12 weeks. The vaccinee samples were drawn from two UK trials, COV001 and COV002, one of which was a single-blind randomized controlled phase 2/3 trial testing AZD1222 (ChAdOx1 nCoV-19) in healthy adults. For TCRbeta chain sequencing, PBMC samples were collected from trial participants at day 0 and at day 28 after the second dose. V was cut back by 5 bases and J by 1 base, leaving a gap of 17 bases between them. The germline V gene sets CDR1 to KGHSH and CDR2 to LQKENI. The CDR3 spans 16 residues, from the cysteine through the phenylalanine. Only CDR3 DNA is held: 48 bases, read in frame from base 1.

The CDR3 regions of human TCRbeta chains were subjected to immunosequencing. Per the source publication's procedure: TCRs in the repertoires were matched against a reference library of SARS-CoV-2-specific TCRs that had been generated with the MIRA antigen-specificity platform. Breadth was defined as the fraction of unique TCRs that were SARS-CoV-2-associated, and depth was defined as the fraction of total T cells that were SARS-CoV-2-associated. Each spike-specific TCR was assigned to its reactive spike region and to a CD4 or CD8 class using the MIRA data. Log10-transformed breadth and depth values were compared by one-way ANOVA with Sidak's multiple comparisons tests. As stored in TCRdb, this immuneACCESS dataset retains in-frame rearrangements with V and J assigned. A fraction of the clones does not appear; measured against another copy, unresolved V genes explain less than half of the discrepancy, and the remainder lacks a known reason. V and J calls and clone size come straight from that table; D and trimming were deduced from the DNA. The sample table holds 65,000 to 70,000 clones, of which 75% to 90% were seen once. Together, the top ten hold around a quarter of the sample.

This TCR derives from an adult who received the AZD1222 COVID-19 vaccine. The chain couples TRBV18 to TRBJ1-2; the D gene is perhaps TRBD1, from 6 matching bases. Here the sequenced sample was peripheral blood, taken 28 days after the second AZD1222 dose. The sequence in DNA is TGTGCCAGCTCAGTTTGGGGGGACACCCTTAACTATGGCTACACCTTC. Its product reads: CASSVWGDTLNYGYTF.